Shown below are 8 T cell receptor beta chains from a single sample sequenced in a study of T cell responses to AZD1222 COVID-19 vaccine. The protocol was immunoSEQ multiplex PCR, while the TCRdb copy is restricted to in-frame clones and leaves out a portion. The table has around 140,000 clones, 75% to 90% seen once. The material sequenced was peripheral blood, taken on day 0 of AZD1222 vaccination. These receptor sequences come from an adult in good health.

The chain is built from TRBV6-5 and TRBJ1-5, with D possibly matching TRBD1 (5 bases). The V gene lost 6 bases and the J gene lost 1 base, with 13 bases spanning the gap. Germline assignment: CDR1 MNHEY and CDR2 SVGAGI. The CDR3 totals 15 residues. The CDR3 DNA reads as TGTGCCAGCAGCCGACGAGGGGTGAGCAATCAGCCCCAGCATTTT. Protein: CASSRRGVSNQPQHF.

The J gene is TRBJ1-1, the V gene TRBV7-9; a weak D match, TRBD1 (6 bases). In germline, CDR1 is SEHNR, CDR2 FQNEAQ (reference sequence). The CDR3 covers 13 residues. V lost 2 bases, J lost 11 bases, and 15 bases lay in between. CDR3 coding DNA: TGTGCCAGCAGCTTAATACAGGGAATTGATGCTTTCTTT. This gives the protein CASSLIQGIDAFF.

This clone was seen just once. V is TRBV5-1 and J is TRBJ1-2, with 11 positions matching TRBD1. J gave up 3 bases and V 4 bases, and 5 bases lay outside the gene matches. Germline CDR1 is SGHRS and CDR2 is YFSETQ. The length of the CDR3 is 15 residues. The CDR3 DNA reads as TGCGCCAGCAGCCGCCGGACAGGGGGCGACTATGGCTACACCTTC. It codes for CASSRRTGGDYGYTF. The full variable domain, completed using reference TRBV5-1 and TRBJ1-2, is KAGVTQTPRYLIKTRGQQVTLSCSPISGHRSVSWYQQTPGQGLQFLFEYFSETQRNKGNFPGRFSGRQFSNSRSEMNVSTLELGDSALYLCASSRRTGGDYGYTFGSGTRLTVV.

The CDR3 DNA reads TGTGCCACCAGCAGAGAAGGCTACGAGCAGTACTTC. Its protein is CATSREGYEQYF. The rearrangement joins TRBV15 to TRBJ2-7; no firm D call. Looked up from germline, CDR1 is LNHNV and CDR2 is YYDKDF (reference sequence). The CDR3 runs to 12 residues. The V and J ends lost 0 bases and 3 bases respectively, with 3 bases between them.

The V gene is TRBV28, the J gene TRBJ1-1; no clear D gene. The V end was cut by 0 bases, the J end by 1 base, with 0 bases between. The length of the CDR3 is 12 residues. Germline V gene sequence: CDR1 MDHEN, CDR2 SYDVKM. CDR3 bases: TGTGCCAGCAGTTTATGGAACACTGAAGCTTTCTTT. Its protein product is CASSLWNTEAFF.

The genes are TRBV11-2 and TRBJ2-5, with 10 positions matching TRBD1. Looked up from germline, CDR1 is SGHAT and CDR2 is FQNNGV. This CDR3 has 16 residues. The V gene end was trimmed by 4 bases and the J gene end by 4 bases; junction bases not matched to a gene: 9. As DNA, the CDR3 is TGTGCCAGCAGCTCTAGGATGGGACAGGGGTTAGAGACCCAGTACTTC. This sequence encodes CASSSRMGQGLETQYF.

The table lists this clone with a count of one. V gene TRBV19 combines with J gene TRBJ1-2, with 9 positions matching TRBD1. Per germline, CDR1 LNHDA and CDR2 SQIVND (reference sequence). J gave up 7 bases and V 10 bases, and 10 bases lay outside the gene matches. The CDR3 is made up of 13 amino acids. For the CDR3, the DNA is TGTGCCATTCCCGGGACAGGGCCTACTGGCTACACCTTC. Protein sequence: CAIPGTGPTGYTF.

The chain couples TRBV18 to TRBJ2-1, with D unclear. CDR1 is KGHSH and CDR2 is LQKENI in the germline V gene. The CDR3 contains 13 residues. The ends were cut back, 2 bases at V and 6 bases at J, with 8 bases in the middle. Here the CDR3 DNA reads TGTGCCAGCTCACCATGGGAAAGCAATGAGCAGTTCTTC. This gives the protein CASSPWESNEQFF.